The 14 T cell receptor beta chains below all came from one sample that was sequenced in a study of T cells after yellow fever vaccination. TCRdb fed the 5' RACE reads into MiXCR, producing one record per CDR3 protein. The sample carries some 30,000 distinct CDR3 sequences, roughly 4.5% recorded once. The source was CD8+ T cells sorted from PBMCs, collected 5 days after the yellow fever booster vaccination. The receptor set was obtained from a man aged 25-40 years who received the YFV17D yellow fever vaccine.

Ten or more counts support this clonotype. The V gene is TRBV27, the J gene TRBJ2-3; 8 bases map to TRBD2. J was trimmed by 2 bases and V by 1 base; bases with no gene match: 2. CDR1 is MNHEY, CDR2 SMNVEV, per germline (reference sequence). This CDR3 is 15 amino acids long. The CDR3 protein is CASSLFSGVTDTQYF. Here the CDR3 DNA reads TGTGCCAGCAGTTTATTTAGCGGGGTCACAGATACGCAGTATTTT.

This clonotype was recorded many times. V and J are TRBV5-6 and TRBJ2-7, with D maybe TRBD1 (5 bases). Germline values: CDR1 SGHDT, CDR2 YYEEEE. This CDR3 spans 14 amino acids. Trimming removed 3 bases at V and 3 bases at J, with 13 bases between. CDR3 sequence: CASSSEGHYYEQYF. The CDR3 DNA reads as TGTGCCAGCAGCTCCGAAGGACACTACTACGAGCAGTACTTC.

This clonotype occurred many times. The rearrangement joins TRBV29-1 to TRBJ2-5, with 9 bases aligning to TRBD2. The CDR3 is made up of 14 amino acids. Germline CDR1 SQVTM, CDR2 ANQGSEA. With 7 bases clipped from V and 5 bases from J, the junction kept 11 bases outside the gene matches. This CDR3 is CSAAGTSLDETQYF. The CDR3 DNA follows: TGCAGCGCCGCTGGGACTAGCTTGGACGAGACCCAGTACTTC.

This clonotype has a count of ten or more. The V gene is TRBV5-1, the J gene TRBJ2-2; D unclear. V was clipped by 0 bases and J by 0 bases, with 9 bases between them. Germline CDR1 SGHRS, CDR2 YFSETQ. The CDR3 has 16 residues. This CDR3 is CASSLVVQSNTGELFF. Written as DNA, the CDR3 is TGCGCCAGCAGCTTGGTTGTACAGTCGAACACCGGGGAGCTGTTTTTT.

This clonotype was observed at least ten times. The V call is TRBV12-5, the J call TRBJ2-7; D could derive from TRBD1 or TRBD2 (6 bases each). This CDR3 has 15 residues. V was trimmed by 6 bases and J by 6 bases, leaving 21 bases between them. Germline lookup yields CDR1 LGHNT and CDR2 FRNRAP. CDR3 protein: CASGSTLRGDGEQYF. The CDR3, as DNA: TGTGCTAGTGGCTCTACCTTGAGGGGGGATGGCGAGCAGTACTTC.

In this sample, this clonotype turned up many times. The chain carries TRBV4-3 and TRBJ2-1; the D is unclear. V lost 0 bases and J lost 0, with 12 bases in between. Germline values: CDR1 LGHNA, CDR2 YSLEER. The CDR3 is made up of 17 amino acids. This CDR3 is CASSQDWVRSSYNEQFF. As DNA, the CDR3 is TGCGCCAGCAGCCAAGATTGGGTCAGGAGCTCCTACAATGAGCAGTTCTTC.

Comment on this clonotype: Being one base from a much bigger clone, this may be a read error. The chain carries TRBV5-6 and TRBJ2-2; 7 nucleotides align to TRBD2. The CDR3 sequence is 15 residues long. The germline V gene encodes CDR1 SGHDT and CDR2 YYEEEE. Unmatched junction bases numbered 12, after V lost 6 bases and J lost 7 bases. The CDR3 here is CASTLEWEGNGELFF. The CDR3, as DNA: TGTGCCAGCACCCTGGAGTGGGAGGGGAACGGGGAGCTGTTTTTT.

V usage is TRBV4-1 and J usage is TRBJ1-2, with D possibly matching TRBD1 (6 bases). Germline V CDR1 and CDR2: MGHRA, YSYEKL. The CDR3 runs to 15 residues. V shed 1 base and J shed 4 bases, with 13 bases lying between them. The CDR3 DNA reads TGCGCCAGCAGCCAAGTACAGGGAGAGGGCTATGGCTACACCTTC. Translation gives CASSQVQGEGYGYTF.

This clonotype occurred many times. The chain couples TRBV7-6 to TRBJ2-7; the D gene is possibly TRBD2 (5 bases). Trimming stripped 4 bases from V and 2 bases from J, with 15 bases between. This CDR3 is 15 amino acids long. The germline V gene has CDR1 SGHVS and CDR2 FNYEAQ. In nucleotides, the CDR3 is TGTGCCAGCAGCTGGGGAAGCGGAGATACCTACGAGCAGTACTTC. The encoded protein is CASSWGSGDTYEQYF.

This clonotype has at least ten counts. V and J are TRBV6-5 and TRBJ2-7; 9 bases are a match to TRBD1. This CDR3 is 14 amino acids long. Germline CDR1 is MNHEY and CDR2 is SVGAGI. Trimming removed 6 bases from V and 3 bases from J; junction bases left unmatched: 6. In DNA, the CDR3 is TGTGCCAGCAGCCACAGGGGGCTTGGCTACGAGCAGTACTTC. As protein: CASSHRGLGYEQYF.

There are many counts of this clonotype. The CDR3 loop is CASGIRRNKRDTQYF. The CDR3 DNA reads TGTGCCAGCGGAATACGGCGGAACAAAAGGGATACGCAGTATTTT. The chain links TRBV7-9 to TRBJ2-3; D unresolved. Germline V lookup: CDR1 SEHNR, CDR2 FQNEAQ (reference sequence). The length of the CDR3 is 15 residues. Trimming removed 8 bases from V and 6 bases from J, with 21 bases in between. The full variable domain, completed using reference TRBV7-9 and TRBJ2-3, is DTGVSQNPRHKITKRGQNVTFRCDPISEHNRLYWYRQTLGQGPEFLTYFQNEAQLEKSRLLSDRFSAERPKGSFSTLEIQRTEQGDSAMYLCASGIRRNKRDTQYFGPGTRLTVL.

The table lists this clonotype with many counts. The chain combines TRBV6-1 with TRBJ2-3; 13 nucleotides agree with TRBD2. The length of the CDR3 is 15 residues. V lost 6 bases to trimming and J lost 3 bases; unmatched junction nucleotides: 3. Germline V lookup: CDR1 MNHNS, CDR2 SASEGT. For the CDR3, the DNA is TGTGCCAGCAGCATGACTAGCGGGAGGACAGATACGCAGTATTTT. Amino acid sequence: CASSMTSGRTDTQYF.

This clonotype showed up many times. V usage is TRBV10-1 and J usage is TRBJ2-1; 11 bases fit TRBD2. V was pared by 4 bases and J by 4 bases, with 6 bases of the junction left unmatched. In germline, CDR1 is WNHNN, CDR2 SYGVQD (reference sequence). The CDR3 consists of 16 residues. In nucleotides, the CDR3 is TGCGCCAGCAGTGTGGCCGGGACTAGCGGATACAATGAGCAGTTCTTC. It yields the protein CASSVAGTSGYNEQFF.

In the case of this clonotype: Relative to the germline gene, one junction end is altered; a read error may explain this. V usage is TRBV3-1 and J usage is TRBJ2-7; 7 nucleotides line up with TRBD2. Germline V gene lookup returns CDR1 LGHDT and CDR2 YNNKEL (reference sequence). This CDR3 region has 17 residues. CDR3 in amino acids: CASTQGLVAGASYEQYF. The CDR3 DNA reads TGTGCCAGCACCCAAGGGTTGGTAGCGGGCGCCTCCTACGAGCAGTACTTC.